Sequencing of this TCR beta chain was carried out in a study of T cell responses to AZD1222 COVID-19 vaccine. Sequencing used immunoSEQ multiplex PCR; TCRdb keeps in-frame clones, though not all of them. Among 100,000 to 150,000 clones listed, 92% were seen once. With respect to this clone: Its specificity is unknown.

Broader study findings: After two AZD1222 doses, spike-specific TCR breadth and depth rose versus day 0. Spike-wide vaccine-associated CD4 TCRs dominated at 160-218 and 743-854.

CDR3 size: 12 residues. Germline-derived CDR1 and CDR2 are SQVTM and ANQGSEA. Trimming took 4 bases from V and 7 from J, leaving 10 bases between them. This chain joins TRBV29-1 and TRBJ2-2; no clear D gene. The sample in question was peripheral blood, obtained on day 0 of AZD1222 vaccination. This receptor was identified in an adult in good health. The CDR3 bases are TGCAGCGTTGTACCTGAGGTCGGGGAGCTGTTTTTT. This encodes CSVVPEVGELFF.